This entry describes one TCR beta chain. Its specificity is not known. The repertoire was sequenced with immunoSEQ multiplex PCR; TCRdb's copy has only in-frame clones and lacks some. The sample lists a few hundred thousand clones; roughly 85% were seen once. The data derive from a study of cytomegalovirus exposure and HLA in healthy donors. Study details: According to later analysis, the same platform produced the 130 or so validation and under 700 first-cohort repertoires.

Study observations and caveats: The study flagged 150 to 200 TCR beta chains as cytomegalovirus-associated. The CMV antigen specificity of a few CMV-associated chains was confirmed through in vitro analysis. Usually a TCR sequence was rare, but some public TCRs were found in many donors.

In germline, CDR1 is MGHRA, CDR2 YSYEKL. This CDR3 has 12 amino acids. The V end was cut by 1 base, the J end by 9 bases, with 10 bases between. V gene TRBV4-1 combines with J gene TRBJ2-7; possible D gene TRBD1, 5 bases. This TCR was recovered from a woman under 30 in good health and CMV-seronegative. Sample: PBMCs. CDR3 nucleotide sequence: TGCGCCAGCAGCCAAGTAAGGGGAAGGCAGTACTTC. Its translation: CASSQVRGRQYF.